Below, 16 T cell receptor beta chains from the same sample are listed, as sequenced in a study of regulatory T cells in long-lasting Graves disease (dated by TCRdb to the early 2020s). Interpreted using the paper, the time point label stands for: persistent/refractory GD, antithyroid drugs over 5 years with positive TRAb. For both TCR sequencing and RNA sequencing, RNA was extracted from PBMCs in TRIzol. To prepare the library, multiplex PCR was applied. TCRdb names Illumina HiSeq 4000 as the instrument used. iRepertoire HTBI primers and Arm-PCR amplification of CDR3 regions were used to construct TCR beta libraries. Starting from the raw public reads, TCRdb applied fastp trimming at Q25, assembled clones with MiXCR and retained in-frame beta chains. Here each entry gathers all rows of one CDR3 protein and keeps the most common genes and DNA. This sample gives about 660,000 distinct CDR3 sequences in total; approximately 31% of them show up just once. The ten largest clones add up to 42% of the sample.

This sample comprised peripheral blood mononuclear cells (PBMCs), obtained when the disease was refractory, from a patient treated with antithyroid drugs. The receptors shown here come from a female donor with Graves disease.

The genes are TRBV6-1 and TRBJ2-4, with D maybe TRBD1 (6 bases). The CDR3 is 15 residues long. V was trimmed by 3 bases and J by 5 bases, leaving 14 bases between them. Germline V gene data show CDR1 as MNHNS and CDR2 as SASEGT. CDR3 sequence reads: CASSDWTAAENIQYF. DNA of the CDR3: TGTGCCAGCAGTGATTGGACAGCCGCCGAAAACATTCAGTACTTC.

This chain uses TRBV12-3 or TRBV12-4 with TRBJ1-1, with TRBD1 as a possible D gene (5 bases). The CDR3 consists of 15 residues. Trimming took 3 bases from V and 1 from J, leaving 12 bases between them. This chain's CDR3 is CASSLDGGPNTEAFF. The CDR3 DNA is TGTGCCAGCAGTTTGGACGGGGGTCCGAACACTGAAGCTTTCTTT.

This clonotype was seen a handful of times. This chain connects TRBV6-5 to TRBJ1-5; no clear D. This CDR3 is 16 amino acids long. In germline, CDR1 is MNHEY, CDR2 SVGAGI. The V end lost 1 base, the J end lost 2 bases, and 12 bases lay between the germline ends. CDR3 bases: TGTGCCAGCAGTTACTTGGAGGGCAACGGCAATCAGCCCCAGCATTTT. It is translated as CASSYLEGNGNQPQHF.

The chain joins TRBV19 to TRBJ1-5, with D maybe TRBD1 (5 bases). Trimming cost V 3 bases and J 0 bases, with 9 bases left between them. This CDR3 has 15 amino acids. Germline V CDR1 and CDR2: LNHDA, SQIVND (reference sequence). For the CDR3, the DNA is TGTGCCAGTAGTATGAGCGGACATAGCAATCAGCCCCAGCATTTT. Translating gives CASSMSGHSNQPQHF.

Only one count was recorded for this clonotype. The chain joins TRBV9 to TRBJ2-7; 10 bases map to TRBD2. Looked up from germline, CDR1 is SGDLS and CDR2 is YYNGEE. The CDR3 has 17 amino acids. V lost 2 bases, J lost 6 bases, and 14 bases stayed unmatched. The CDR3, as DNA: TGTGCCAGCAGCGTGAGCCCCCGAGCGGGAGGGCGGGGCGAGCAGTACTTC. Its translation is CASSVSPRAGGRGEQYF.

This clonotype was observed a handful of times. V and J are TRBV20-1 and TRBJ1-6; D gene ambiguous. The CDR3 sequence is 14 residues long. Germline V gene lookup returns CDR1 DFQATT and CDR2 SNEGSKA (reference sequence). The V and J ends lost 1 base and 10 bases respectively, with 14 bases between them. The CDR3 bases are TGCAGTGCTAGAGTAAGTGGAGGCGGATCACCCCTCCACTTT. This translates into CSARVSGGGSPLHF.

In nucleotides, the CDR3 is TGTGCCAGCAGTACCGACACGACGAGTCATCAGCCCCAGCATTTT. This translates into CASSTDTTSHQPQHF. The chain combines TRBV28 with TRBJ1-5; no definite D call. CDR1 is MDHEN, CDR2 SYDVKM, per germline. V was pared by 5 bases and J by 5 bases, with 16 bases between. The CDR3 has 15 amino acids.

This clonotype was seen a few times. The chain couples TRBV6-5 to TRBJ1-2; TRBD1 matches at 7 bases. J was trimmed by 2 bases and V by 6 bases; bases with no gene match: 9. Germline values: CDR1 MNHEY, CDR2 SVGAGI. The CDR3 sequence is 15 residues long. CDR3 region: CASSYRKTGNYGYTF. The CDR3 bases are TGTGCCAGCAGCTACCGGAAGACAGGGAACTATGGCTACACCTTC.

This clonotype has just one count. The chain has TRBV18 and TRBJ1-1; 9 nucleotides agree with TRBD1. This CDR3 region has 16 residues. Germline loops: CDR1 KGHSH, CDR2 LQKENI. Germline trimming cut 2 bases from V and 4 bases from J; bases unmatched to any gene: 8. Here the CDR3 DNA reads TGTGCCAGCTCACCAGACAGGGGGAGTGTGGGCACTGAAGCTTTCTTT. Residues: CASSPDRGSVGTEAFF.

The genes are TRBV9 and TRBJ2-2; the match to TRBD2 covers 12 bases. The CDR3 contains 16 residues. J was trimmed by 3 bases and V by 4 bases; bases with no gene match: 4. Germline V lookup: CDR1 SGDLS, CDR2 YYNGEE. CDR3 region: CASSLTSGSDTGELFF. The CDR3 DNA sequence: TGTGCCAGCAGCTTGACTAGCGGGAGCGACACCGGGGAGCTGTTTTTT.

The chain joins TRBV7-9 to TRBJ2-5; 15 positions agree with TRBD2. V shed 5 bases, J shed 6 bases, and the junction held 7 bases outside the gene matches. There are 16 residues in the CDR3. The germline V gene has CDR1 SEHNR and CDR2 FQNEAQ (reference sequence). The CDR3 DNA sequence: TGTGCCAGCAGCAAAGGACTAGCGGGAGGGCCGAAGACCCAGTACTTC. Translation: CASSKGLAGGPKTQYF.

The rearrangement links TRBV27 to TRBJ2-7; tentative D call: TRBD2 (6 bases). Trimming stripped 0 bases from V and 0 bases from J, with 12 bases between. This CDR3 region has 16 residues. CDR1 and CDR2 from the germline V gene are MNHEY and SMNVEV (reference sequence). CDR3 bases: TGTGCCAGCAGTTTATCGATGGGGGGAAACTCCTACGAGCAGTACTTC. Its translation: CASSLSMGGNSYEQYF.

V usage is TRBV7-9 and J usage is TRBJ1-1; D possibly corresponds to TRBD1 (5 bases). Trimming shortened V by 5 bases and J by 1 base, and 14 bases separated the two germline ends. In germline, CDR1 is SEHNR, CDR2 FQNEAQ (reference sequence). The CDR3 is 15 amino acids. CDR3 protein: CASSPYTGQNTEAFF. CDR3 nucleotide sequence: TGTGCCAGCAGCCCTTATACAGGACAGAACACTGAAGCTTTCTTT.

This clonotype showed up just once. The gene calls are TRBV27 and TRBJ1-1; D ambiguous. CDR1 is MNHEY and CDR2 is SMNVEV in the germline V gene (reference sequence). Trimming stripped 2 bases from V and 4 bases from J, with 17 bases between. The CDR3 is 16 residues long. CDR3 DNA sequence: TGTGCCAGCAGTTTAAAGCAGGCCTACGTCGGCACTGAAGCTTTCTTT. The encoded protein is CASSLKQAYVGTEAFF.

The rearrangement links TRBV28 to TRBJ1-2, with TRBD1 matching 8 bases. The CDR3 spans 14 residues. CDR1 is MDHEN, CDR2 SYDVKM, per germline. Trimming cost V 4 bases and J 7 bases; bases outside gene matches: 8. The CDR3 loop is CASSYSRTGFGYTF. The CDR3, as DNA: TGTGCCAGCAGTTACTCGAGGACAGGGTTTGGCTACACCTTC.

J is TRBJ1-1 and V is TRBV2; D ambiguous. Trimming pared 5 bases from V and 2 bases from J, leaving 6 bases between. This CDR3 comprises 12 residues. Germline V gene lookup returns CDR1 SNHLY and CDR2 FYNNEI. CDR3 sequence: CASSSINTEAFF. In DNA form, the CDR3 reads TGTGCCAGCAGTTCAATCAACACTGAAGCTTTCTTT.